These T cell receptor beta chains were read from a single sample in a study of blood T cells in healthy people across ages. Each CDR3 protein is one row after TCRdb ran MiXCR on the 5' RACE reads. The data contain about 1.6 million distinct CDR3 sequences, around 35% of them singletons. The sequencing sample was made of blood. The origin of the receptors is a woman aged 25-40 years in good health. Both conserved end residues are part of each CDR3. The D gene is left open where the match is weak. Size is stated for part of the rows, as once, few or many counts, or as a class when the clone is expanded.

J: TRBJ1-5
size: -
D: TRBD1
V: TRBV7-2
CDR3: CAGSVTGARGQPQHF
DNA: TGTGCCGGCAGCGTGACAGGGGCCCGCGGTCAGCCCCAGCATTTT

J: TRBJ1-1
size: -
D: -
V: TRBV5-1
CDR3: CASSPAGAKRGENTEAFF
DNA: TGCGCCAGCAGCCCGGCCGGTGCAAAACGAGGGGAGAACACTGAAGCTTTCTTT

J: TRBJ2-3
size: -
D: -
V: TRBV10-3
CDR3: CAISDLRSADTQYF
DNA: TGTGCCATCAGTGACCTCCGATCAGCGGATACGCAGTATTTT

J: TRBJ2-7
size: few
D: -
V: TRBV12-3/TRBV12-4
CDR3: CASRTGAHYEQYF
DNA: TGTGCCAGCAGAACCGGGGCTCACTACGAGCAGTACTTC

J: TRBJ1-2
size: few
D: -
V: TRBV10-3
CDR3: CAISEDGDGYTF
DNA: TGTGCCATCAGTGAGGACGGAGATGGCTACACCTTC

J: TRBJ2-1
size: -
D: TRBD1
V: TRBV20-1
CDR3: CSAPNRAGGRDEQFF
DNA: TGCAGTGCTCCTAATAGGGCAGGGGGACGGGATGAGCAGTTCTTC

J: TRBJ2-5
size: -
D: -
V: TRBV10-3
CDR3: CAISEMGATQETQYF
DNA: TGTGCCATCAGTGAGATGGGGGCAACTCAAGAGACCCAGTACTTC

J: TRBJ2-5
size: few
D: -
V: TRBV5-5
CDR3: CASSVARWVEETQYF
DNA: TGTGCCAGCAGCGTCGCGCGGTGGGTAGAAGAGACCCAGTACTTC

J: TRBJ1-2
size: -
D: -
V: TRBV3-1
CDR3: CASSQARPGDYGYTF
DNA: TGTGCCAGCAGCCAAGCGCGGCCGGGGGACTATGGCTACACCTTC

J: TRBJ2-1
size: few
D: -
V: TRBV18
CDR3: CASSPGRGSHEQFF
DNA: TGTGCCAGCTCACCAGGACGAGGGAGCCATGAGCAGTTCTTC

J: TRBJ2-7
size: -
D: -
V: TRBV20-1
CDR3: CSASVGAKTYEQYF
DNA: TGCAGTGCTAGTGTGGGGGCCAAAACCTACGAGCAGTACTTC

J: TRBJ1-5
size: -
D: TRBD1
V: TRBV10-3
CDR3: CAISDLGTGVQPQHF
DNA: TGTGCCATCAGTGATCTGGGGACAGGGGTTCAGCCCCAGCATTTT

J: TRBJ2-1
size: few
D: -
V: TRBV5-1
CDR3: CASIPAPGAYNEQFF
DNA: TGCGCCAGCATCCCCGCTCCAGGGGCTTACAATGAGCAGTTCTTC

J: TRBJ2-3
size: -
D: TRBD2
V: TRBV27
CDR3: CASSIGTTYTDTQYF
DNA: TGTGCCAGCAGCATAGGGACTACTTACACAGATACGCAGTATTTT

J: TRBJ2-1
size: many
D: TRBD2
V: TRBV5-1
CDR3: CASSLASGKRNEQFF
DNA: TGCGCCAGCAGCTTGGCTAGCGGGAAACGGAATGAGCAGTTCTTC

J: TRBJ2-3
size: -
D: -
V: TRBV18
CDR3: CASSPRGLARADTQYF
DNA: TGTGCCAGCTCCCCCAGAGGCCTAGCGAGGGCAGATACGCAGTATTTT

J: TRBJ2-5
size: -
D: -
V: TRBV3-1
CDR3: CASSHLSFRDGWQETQYF
DNA: TGTGCCAGCAGCCACCTCTCCTTCAGGGATGGGTGGCAAGAGACCCAGTACTTC

J: TRBJ2-3
size: few
D: TRBD1
V: TRBV7-9
CDR3: CASSFPLGQITDTQYF
DNA: TGTGCCAGCAGCTTCCCCTTGGGACAGATCACAGATACGCAGTATTTT

J: TRBJ2-3
size: -
D: TRBD2
V: TRBV3-1
CDR3: CASSQDVTSGRTDTQYF
DNA: TGTGCCAGCAGCCAAGATGTTACTAGCGGCCGCACAGATACGCAGTATTTT

J: TRBJ2-7
size: -
D: -
V: TRBV2
CDR3: CASASRLDSYEQYF
DNA: TGTGCCAGCGCTAGTCGGCTAGACTCCTACGAGCAGTACTTC

J: TRBJ2-3
size: -
D: -
V: TRBV12-3/TRBV12-4
CDR3: CASSSRGIRATDTQYF
DNA: TGTGCCAGCAGTTCCCGGGGCATCAGGGCGACAGATACGCAGTATTTT

J: TRBJ1-2
size: -
D: -
V: TRBV20-1
CDR3: CSAREVGDLDGYTF
DNA: TGCAGTGCTAGAGAGGTAGGGGATCTGGATGGCTACACCTTC

J: TRBJ2-3
size: few
D: TRBD2
V: TRBV10-3
CDR3: CATSDPPIAGTDTQYF
DNA: TGTGCCACCAGTGATCCCCCTATAGCGGGGACAGATACGCAGTATTTT

J: TRBJ1-2
size: -
D: -
V: TRBV4-1
CDR3: CASSQDGAGYGYTF
DNA: TGCGCCAGCAGCCAAGATGGAGCAGGGTACGGCTACACCTTC